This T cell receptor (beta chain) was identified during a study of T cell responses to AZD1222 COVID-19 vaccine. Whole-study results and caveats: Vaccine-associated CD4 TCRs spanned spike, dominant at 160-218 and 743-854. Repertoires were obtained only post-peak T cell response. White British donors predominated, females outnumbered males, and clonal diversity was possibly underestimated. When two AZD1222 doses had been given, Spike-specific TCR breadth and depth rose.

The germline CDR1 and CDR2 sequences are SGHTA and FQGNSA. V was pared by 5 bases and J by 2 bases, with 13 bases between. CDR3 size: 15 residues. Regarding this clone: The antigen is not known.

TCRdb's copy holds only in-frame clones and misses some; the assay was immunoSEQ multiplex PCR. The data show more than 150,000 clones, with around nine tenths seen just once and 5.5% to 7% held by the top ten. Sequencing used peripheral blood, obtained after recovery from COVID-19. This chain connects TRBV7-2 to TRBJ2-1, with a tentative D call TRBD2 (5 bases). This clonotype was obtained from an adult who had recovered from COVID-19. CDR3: CASSALSGTYNEQFF. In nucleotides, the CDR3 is TGTGCCAGCAGCGCCTTGAGCGGCACCTACAATGAGCAGTTCTTC.